These T cell receptor beta chains were read from a single sample in a study of T cells after yellow fever vaccination. One entry per CDR3 protein results from TCRdb running MiXCR on the 5' RACE reads. The table shows roughly 120,000 distinct CDR3 sequences, with under 8% occurring only once. This specimen consisted of CD4+ T cells sorted from PBMCs, obtained 10 to 11 days after the first yellow fever vaccination. These receptor sequences come from a man younger than 30 who received the YFV17D yellow fever vaccine. Each CDR3 is given with its conserved first and last residue. D genes are given only for firm matches. For some rows the clone size is stated as once, few or many, or as a class when expanded; others skip it.

cdr3_nt cdr3_aa j_call clone_size d_call v_call
TGTGCCAGCAGCTCCTTGACAGGCTCTGGGGCCAACGTCCTGACTTTC CASSSLTGSGANVLTF TRBJ2-6 - - TRBV11-2
TGTGCCAGCAGGTCAAGCGGGGGCCCGGCCTACAATGAGCAGTTCTTC CASRSSGGPAYNEQFF TRBJ2-1 many TRBD2 TRBV13
TGTGCCACCAGCGAAGCCGGGACTATGCACACAGATACGCAGTATTTT CATSEAGTMHTDTQYF TRBJ2-3 many TRBD2 TRBV24-1
TGTGCCAGCAGCCCTAATCGGTGGGGGCTCAAGTGGGAGCAGTACTTC CASSPNRWGLKWEQYF TRBJ2-7 many - TRBV7-2
TGTGCCAGCAGCTTAACGGGGGGCGGTATGGAAGGCTACACCTTC CASSLTGGGMEGYTF TRBJ1-2 few - TRBV7-2
TGCAGTGCTAGGGACAGGGTCCAAGAGACCCAGTACTTC CSARDRVQETQYF TRBJ2-5 many TRBD1 TRBV20-1
TGTGCCACCTTGGGGGGCATCGGCACCGGGGAGCTGTTTTTT CATLGGIGTGELFF TRBJ2-2 many - TRBV12-3/TRBV12-4
TGCAGTGCCCCAATACTAGCGAACGAGCAGTACTTC CSAPILANEQYF TRBJ2-7 many TRBD2 TRBV20-1
TGCGCCAGCAGCTTGAGGGAGGGCATGAACACTGAAGCTTTCTTT CASSLREGMNTEAFF TRBJ1-1 - - TRBV5-1
TGTGCCAGCAGCTCGGACAGACCTAATCAGCCCCAGCATTTT CASSSDRPNQPQHF TRBJ1-5 many - TRBV7-2
TGTGCCAGCAGCTTATGGAGGGGAGGATCAGATACGCAGTATTTT CASSLWRGGSDTQYF TRBJ2-3 many - TRBV7-2
TGCGCCAGCAGCCAAGATAGTCGGGGCAGGAATTCACCCCTCCACTTT CASSQDSRGRNSPLHF TRBJ1-6 many - TRBV4-3
TGTGCCACCAGCAGACAGGGAAGTGCCGGGGAGCTGTTTTTT CATSRQGSAGELFF TRBJ2-2 many - TRBV15
TGTGCCTGGAGTGGCCAGGAGGCTCAGCCCCAGCATTTT CAWSGQEAQPQHF TRBJ1-5 - - TRBV30
TGTGCCAGCAGTGAACCCCCTAGCGGGGGTCACAATGAGCAGTTCTTC CASSEPPSGGHNEQFF TRBJ2-1 many TRBD2 TRBV25-1
TGTGCCAGCAGCCTAAGACCCCCCCCAGGTCCGATTTCCTACGAGCAGTACTTC CASSLRPPPGPISYEQYF TRBJ2-7 many - TRBV14